The subject of this entry is one T cell receptor (beta chain). This sample was included in a study of OX40 agonist ivuxolimab in advanced cancers. Overall study: One hepatocellular carcinoma and a couple of cutaneous melanoma patients partially responded.

Using immunoSEQ multiplex PCR, the repertoire was profiled, and TCRdb retains in-frame clones only, with some absent. There are tens of thousands of clones in the sample; about 90% occur only once, and around 2.8% lies in the top ten. The CDR3 totals 15 residues. Trimming cost V 8 bases and J 7 bases, with 23 bases left between them. Germline V gene lookup returns CDR1 MNHNY and CDR2 SVGAGI (reference sequence). The sequence was obtained from an adult with an advanced solid tumor such as melanoma, head and neck, liver or kidney cancer. The chain carries TRBV6-6 and TRBJ1-2; a weak D match, TRBD1 (5 bases). Sequences were derived from CD4+ or CD8+ T cells sorted from blood, sampled in a trial of the OX40 agonist ivuxolimab. CDR3 loop: CASGPNVQGAAGYTF. CDR3 nucleotides: TGTGCCAGCGGCCCCAACGTGCAGGGAGCTGCTGGCTACACCTTC.